This T cell receptor beta chain stems from a study of early T cells in non-severe SARS-CoV-2 infection. Study information: The input, bulk RNA from unsorted whole blood, was sequenced, and chains were unpaired. Regarding the study as a whole: VDJdb-based matching was biased toward anti-spike CD8 responses and missed private and CD4 specificities.

This clonotype was found a few times. Antigen: not known. Unique molecular identifiers (one per individual cDNA molecule) were attached. Via MiXCR, TCRdb re-called the 5' RACE reads, giving one row per CDR3 protein. The data contain about 100,000 distinct CDR3 sequences, 9.5% to 13% of them seen just once; the ten biggest clones take up less than 3.5%. Per germline, CDR1 MNHEY and CDR2 SVGEGT. This CDR3 is 13 amino acids long. Trimming removed 6 bases from V and 3 bases from J, with 10 bases in between. The source of this sequence is an adult who was a healthcare worker with PCR-confirmed SARS-CoV-2 infection or an uninfected control (not recorded which). The chain is built from TRBV6-2 or TRBV6-3 and TRBJ2-3, with a weak D call TRBD2 (6 bases). Sequenced sample: whole blood. The CDR3 nucleotides read TGTGCCAGCAGGGCTAGCGCTACAGATACGCAGTATTTT. It yields the protein CASRASATDTQYF.